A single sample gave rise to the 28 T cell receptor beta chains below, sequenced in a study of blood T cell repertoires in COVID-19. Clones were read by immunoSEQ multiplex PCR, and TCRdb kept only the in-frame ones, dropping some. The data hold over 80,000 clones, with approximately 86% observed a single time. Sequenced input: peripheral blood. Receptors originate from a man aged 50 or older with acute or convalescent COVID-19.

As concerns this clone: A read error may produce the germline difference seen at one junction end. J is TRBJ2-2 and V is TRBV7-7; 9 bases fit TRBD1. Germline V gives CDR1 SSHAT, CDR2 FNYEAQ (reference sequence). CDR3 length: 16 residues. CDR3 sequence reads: CASSLGTGLDTGELFF. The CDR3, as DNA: TGTGCTAGCAGCCTCGGGACAGGGTTGGACACCGGGGAGCTGTTTTTT. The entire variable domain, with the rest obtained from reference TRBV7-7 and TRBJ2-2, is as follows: GAGVSQSPRYKVTKRGQDVTLRCDPISSHATLYWYQQALGQGPEFLTYFNYEAQPDKSGLPSDRFSAERPEGSISTLTIQRTEQRDSAMYRCASSLGTGLDTGELFFGEGSRLTVL.

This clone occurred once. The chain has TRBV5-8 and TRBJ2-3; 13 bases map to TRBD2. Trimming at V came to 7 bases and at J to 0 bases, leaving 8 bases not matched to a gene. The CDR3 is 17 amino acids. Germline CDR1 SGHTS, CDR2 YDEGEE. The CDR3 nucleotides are TGTGCCAGCGACCTGGGACTAGCGGGACCGAGCACAGATACGCAGTATTTT. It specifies CASDLGLAGPSTDTQYF.

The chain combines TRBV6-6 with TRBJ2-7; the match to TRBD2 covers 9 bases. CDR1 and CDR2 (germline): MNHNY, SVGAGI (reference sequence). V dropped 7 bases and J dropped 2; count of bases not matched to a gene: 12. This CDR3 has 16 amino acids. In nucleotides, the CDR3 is TGTGCCAGCACCGACAGCTTAGCGGGAGAAGCCTACGAGCAGTACTTC. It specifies CASTDSLAGEAYEQYF.

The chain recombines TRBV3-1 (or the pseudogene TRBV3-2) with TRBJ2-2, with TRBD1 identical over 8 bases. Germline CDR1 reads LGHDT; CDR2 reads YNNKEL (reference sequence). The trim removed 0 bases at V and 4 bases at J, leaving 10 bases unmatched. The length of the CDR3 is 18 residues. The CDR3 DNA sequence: TGTGCCAGCAGCCAAGATTTGACAGGGGCTTGGAGCACCGGGGAGCTGTTTTTT. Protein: CASSQDLTGAWSTGELFF.

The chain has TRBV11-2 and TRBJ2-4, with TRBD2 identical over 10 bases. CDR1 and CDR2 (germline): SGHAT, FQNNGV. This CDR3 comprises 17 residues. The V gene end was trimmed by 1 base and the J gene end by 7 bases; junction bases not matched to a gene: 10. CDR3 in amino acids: CASSLGLAGDWGNIQYF. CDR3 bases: TGTGCCAGCAGCTTAGGCCTAGCGGGAGACTGGGGGAACATTCAGTACTTC.

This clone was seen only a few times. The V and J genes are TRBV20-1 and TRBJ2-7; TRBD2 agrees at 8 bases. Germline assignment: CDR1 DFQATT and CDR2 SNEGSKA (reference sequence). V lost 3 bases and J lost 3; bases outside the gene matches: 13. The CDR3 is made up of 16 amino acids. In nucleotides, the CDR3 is TGCAGTGCTAGTATAAGTAGAACTAGCGGAGTCTACGAGCAGTACTTC. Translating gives CSASISRTSGVYEQYF.

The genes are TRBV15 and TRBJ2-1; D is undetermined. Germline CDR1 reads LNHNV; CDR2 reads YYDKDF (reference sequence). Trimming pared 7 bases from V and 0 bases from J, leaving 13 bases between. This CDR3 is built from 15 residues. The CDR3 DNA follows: TGTGCCACCACGGAGTTGGCGGACTCCTACAATGAGCAGTTCTTC. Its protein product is CATTELADSYNEQFF.

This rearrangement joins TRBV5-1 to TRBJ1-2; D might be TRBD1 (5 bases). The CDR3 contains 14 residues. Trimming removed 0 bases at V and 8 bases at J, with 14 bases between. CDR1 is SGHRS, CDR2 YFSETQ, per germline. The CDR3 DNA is TGCGCCAGCAGCTTGGGCGGAGGGGTTCGCGGCTACACCTTC. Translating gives CASSLGGGVRGYTF.

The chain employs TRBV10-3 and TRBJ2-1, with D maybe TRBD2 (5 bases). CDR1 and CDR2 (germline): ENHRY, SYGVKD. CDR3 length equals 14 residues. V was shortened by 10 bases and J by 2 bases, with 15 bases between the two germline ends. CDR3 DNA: TGTGCCACCAGGTCCCGGGATGCCTACAATGAGCAGTTCTTC. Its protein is CATRSRDAYNEQFF.

The CDR3 DNA follows: TGTGCCAGCAGCCTGTCGGCAGGGGGCTCGGCTAACTATGGCTACACCTTC. The encoded protein is CASSLSAGGSANYGYTF. The chain links TRBV7-2 to TRBJ1-2; the match to TRBD1 covers 8 bases. There are 17 residues in the CDR3. CDR1 SGHTA and CDR2 FQGNSA come from the germline V gene. Trimming cost V 5 bases and J 0 bases; bases outside gene matches: 11.

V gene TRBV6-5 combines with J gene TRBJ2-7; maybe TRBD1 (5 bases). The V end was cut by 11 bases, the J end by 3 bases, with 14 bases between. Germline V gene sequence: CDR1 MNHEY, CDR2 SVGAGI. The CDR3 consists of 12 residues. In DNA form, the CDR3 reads TGTGCCTCCCAAGGGGATCTCTACGAGCAGTACTTC. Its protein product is CASQGDLYEQYF.

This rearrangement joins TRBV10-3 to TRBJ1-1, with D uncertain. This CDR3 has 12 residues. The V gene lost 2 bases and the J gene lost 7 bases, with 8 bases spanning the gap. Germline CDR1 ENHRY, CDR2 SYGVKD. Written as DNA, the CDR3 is TGTGCCATCAGTGAGAGCGGAAATGAAGCTTTCTTT. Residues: CAISESGNEAFF.

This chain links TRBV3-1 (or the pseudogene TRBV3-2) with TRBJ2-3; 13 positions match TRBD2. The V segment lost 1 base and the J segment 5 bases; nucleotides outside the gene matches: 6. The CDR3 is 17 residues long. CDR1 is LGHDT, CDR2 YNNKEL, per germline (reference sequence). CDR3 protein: CASSQGGLAGRKDTQYF. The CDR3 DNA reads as TGTGCCAGCAGCCAAGGGGGACTAGCGGGACGAAAAGATACGCAGTATTTT.

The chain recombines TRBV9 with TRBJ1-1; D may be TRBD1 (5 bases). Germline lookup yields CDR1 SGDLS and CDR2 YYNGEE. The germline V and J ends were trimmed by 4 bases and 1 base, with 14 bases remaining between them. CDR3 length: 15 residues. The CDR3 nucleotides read TGTGCCAGCAGCACTGGGAGGACACAGAACACTGAAGCTTTCTTT. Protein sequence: CASSTGRTQNTEAFF.

The CDR3, as DNA: TGCAGCGTTGTTCTAGCGATGAATGAGCAGTTCTTC. It yields the protein CSVVLAMNEQFF. The chain links TRBV29-1 to TRBJ2-1; D is perhaps TRBD2 (6 bases). The CDR3 has 12 residues. Germline V gene sequence: CDR1 SQVTM, CDR2 ANQGSEA. V lost 4 bases to trimming and J lost 7 bases, with 11 bases between them.

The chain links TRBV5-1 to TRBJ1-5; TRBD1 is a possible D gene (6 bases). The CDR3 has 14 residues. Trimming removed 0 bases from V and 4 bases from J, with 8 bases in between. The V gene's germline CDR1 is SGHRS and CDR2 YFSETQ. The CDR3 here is CASSLAGVNQPQHF. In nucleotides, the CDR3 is TGCGCCAGCAGCTTGGCAGGGGTTAATCAGCCCCAGCATTTT. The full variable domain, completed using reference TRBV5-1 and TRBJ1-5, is KAGVTQTPRYLIKTRGQQVTLSCSPISGHRSVSWYQQTPGQGLQFLFEYFSETQRNKGNFPGRFSGRQFSNSRSEMNVSTLELGDSALYLCASSLAGVNQPQHFGDGTRLSIL.

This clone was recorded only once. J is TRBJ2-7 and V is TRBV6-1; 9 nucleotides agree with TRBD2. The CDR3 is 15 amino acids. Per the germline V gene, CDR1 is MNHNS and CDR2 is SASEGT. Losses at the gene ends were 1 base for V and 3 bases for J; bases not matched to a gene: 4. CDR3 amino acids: CASSEVETSGYEQYF. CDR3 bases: TGTGCCAGCAGTGAAGTCGAGACTAGCGGCTACGAGCAGTACTTC.

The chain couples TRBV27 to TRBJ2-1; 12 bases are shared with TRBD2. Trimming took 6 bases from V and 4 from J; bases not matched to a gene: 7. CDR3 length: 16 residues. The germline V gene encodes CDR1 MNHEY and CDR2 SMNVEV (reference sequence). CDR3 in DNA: TGTGCCAGCAGAATTGGGACTAGCGGGCCGTACAATGAGCAGTTCTTC. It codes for CASRIGTSGPYNEQFF.

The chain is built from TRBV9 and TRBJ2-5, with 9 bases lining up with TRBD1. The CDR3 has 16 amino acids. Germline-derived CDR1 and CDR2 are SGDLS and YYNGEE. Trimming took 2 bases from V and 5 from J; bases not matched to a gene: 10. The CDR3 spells CASSVLGTGSIETQYF. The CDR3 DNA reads TGTGCCAGCAGCGTCCTAGGGACAGGGTCGATCGAGACCCAGTACTTC.

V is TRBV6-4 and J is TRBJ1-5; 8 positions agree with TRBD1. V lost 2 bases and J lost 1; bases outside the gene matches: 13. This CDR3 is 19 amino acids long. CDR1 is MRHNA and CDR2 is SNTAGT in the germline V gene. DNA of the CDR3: TGTGCCAGCAGTGACCCGAATAGGACAGGGAATCGGAGCAATCAGCCCCAGCATTTT. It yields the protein CASSDPNRTGNRSNQPQHF.

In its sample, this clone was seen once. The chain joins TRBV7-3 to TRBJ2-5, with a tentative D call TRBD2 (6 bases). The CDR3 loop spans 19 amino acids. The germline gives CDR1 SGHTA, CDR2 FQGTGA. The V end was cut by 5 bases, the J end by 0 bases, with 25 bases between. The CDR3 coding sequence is TGTGCCAGCAGCCCCATCGCGACCGGGACGGGGAGGTACCAAGAGACCCAGTACTTC. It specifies CASSPIATGTGRYQETQYF. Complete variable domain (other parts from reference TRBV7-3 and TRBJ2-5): GAGVSQTPSNKVTEKGKYVELRCDPISGHTALYWYRQSLGQGPEFLIYFQGTGAADDSGLPNDRFFAVRPEGSVSTLKIQRTERGDSAVYLCASSPIATGTGRYQETQYFGPGTRLLVL.

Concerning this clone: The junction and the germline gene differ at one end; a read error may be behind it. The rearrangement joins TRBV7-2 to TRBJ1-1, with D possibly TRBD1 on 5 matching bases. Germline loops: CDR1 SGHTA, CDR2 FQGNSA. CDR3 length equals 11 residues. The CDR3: CAGSPGGKAFF. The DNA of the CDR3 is TGTGCCGGCAGCCCTGGGGGGAAAGCTTTCTTT.

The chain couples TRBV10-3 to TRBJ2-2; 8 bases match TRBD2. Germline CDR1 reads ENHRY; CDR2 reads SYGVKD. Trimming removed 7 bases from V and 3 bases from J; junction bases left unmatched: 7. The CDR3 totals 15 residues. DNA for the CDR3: TGTGCCATCACGGCCGGGAGGGCCGACACCGGGGAGCTGTTTTTT. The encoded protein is CAITAGRADTGELFF.

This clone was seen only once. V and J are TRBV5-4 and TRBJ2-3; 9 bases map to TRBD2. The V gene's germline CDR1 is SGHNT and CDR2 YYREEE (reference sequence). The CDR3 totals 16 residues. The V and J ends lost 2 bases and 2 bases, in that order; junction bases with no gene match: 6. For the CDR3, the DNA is TGTGCCAGCAGCTTTGGGCTAGCGGGAAACACAGATACGCAGTATTTT. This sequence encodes CASSFGLAGNTDTQYF.

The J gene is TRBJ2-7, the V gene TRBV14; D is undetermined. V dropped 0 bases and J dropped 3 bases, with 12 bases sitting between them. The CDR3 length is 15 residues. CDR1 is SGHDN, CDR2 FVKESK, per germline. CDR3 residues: CASSQDPRTGYEQYF. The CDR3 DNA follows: TGTGCCAGCAGCCAAGACCCCCGAACGGGCTACGAGCAGTACTTC. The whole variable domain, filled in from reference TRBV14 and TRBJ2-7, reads EAGVTQFPSHSVIEKGQTVTLRCDPISGHDNLYWYRRVMGKEIKFLLHFVKESKQDESGMPNNRFLAERTGGTYSTLKVQPAELEDSGVYFCASSQDPRTGYEQYFGPGTRLTVT.

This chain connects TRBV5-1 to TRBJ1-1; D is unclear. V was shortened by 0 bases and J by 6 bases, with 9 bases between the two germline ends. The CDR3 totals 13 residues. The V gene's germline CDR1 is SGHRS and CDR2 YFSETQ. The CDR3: CASSLAGTAEAFF. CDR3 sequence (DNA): TGCGCCAGCAGCTTGGCCGGTACCGCTGAAGCTTTCTTT.

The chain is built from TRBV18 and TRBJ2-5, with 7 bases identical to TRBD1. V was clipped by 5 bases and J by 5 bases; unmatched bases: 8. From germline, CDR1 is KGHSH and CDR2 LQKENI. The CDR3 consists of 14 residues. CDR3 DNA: TGTGCCAGCTCAGCCTCCGGGACAGAGGAGACCCAGTACTTC. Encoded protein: CASSASGTEETQYF.

The CDR3 DNA is TGTGCCAGCAGCCCCTCTGAGGCTAACTATGGCTACACCTTC. It yields the protein CASSPSEANYGYTF. The chain combines TRBV7-9 with TRBJ1-2, with D unresolved. Germline CDR1 reads SEHNR; CDR2 reads FQNEAQ (reference sequence). CDR3 size: 14 residues. Trimming took off 5 bases at V and 0 bases at J, with 10 bases between the two ends.